This TCR beta chain was profiled in a study of shared clonotypes between healthy human individuals. V lost 3 bases and J lost 1; bases outside the gene matches: 23. The CDR3 is 20 amino acids. Germline V CDR1 and CDR2: GTSNPN, SVGIG (reference sequence). Samples underwent the assay at deep level. Assay: immunoSEQ multiplex PCR; the TCRdb copy retains only in-frame clones and omits some. The data show about 2.4 million clones, with 93% seen just once and approximately 0.36% held by the top ten. The clonotype comes from a man younger than 35 in good health. Some clones in this sample may be carry-over from other donors' samples. V usage is TRBV30 and J usage is TRBJ1-2, with 7 positions matching TRBD1. The specimen sequenced was naive CD4+ T cells from PBMCs. Noted subset: CD45RA+ positively selected. CDR3 coding DNA: TGTGCCTGGAGATCCCGTCTCAACGACCCCGACAGGGCCGATAACTATGGCTACACCTTC. Protein product: CAWRSRLNDPDRADNYGYTF.